What follows is one T cell receptor (beta chain) and its context. Its specificity is not known. It was the 120-subject validation cohort, separate from the approximately 700-subject first cohort, to which the donors belonged. This specimen comes from a study of cytomegalovirus exposure and HLA in healthy donors. Study findings and constraints: Altogether, 160 or so TCR beta chains were recorded as cytomegalovirus-associated. For most TCR sequences rarity was the rule, although some public TCRs occurred in many donors. The classifier reportedly diagnosed cytomegalovirus status with high sensitivity and specificity.

Measured with immunoSEQ multiplex PCR; TCRdb has only the in-frame clones, and not every one. The sample records tens of thousands of clones, roughly 92% being singletons. The CDR3 has 16 residues. CDR1 and CDR2 from the germline V gene are LNHNV and YYDKDF (reference sequence). The junction had 2 bases not matched to a gene; V was cut back by 0 bases and J by 6 bases. Sample: PBMCs. The V call is TRBV15, the J call TRBJ2-1, with 13 bases identical to TRBD2. This TCR derives from a man between 18 and 35 years old in good health and CMV-seronegative. DNA of the CDR3: TGTGCCACCAGCAGAGATTGGACTAGCGGGGGCAATGAGCAGTTCTTC. This codes for CATSRDWTSGGNEQFF.